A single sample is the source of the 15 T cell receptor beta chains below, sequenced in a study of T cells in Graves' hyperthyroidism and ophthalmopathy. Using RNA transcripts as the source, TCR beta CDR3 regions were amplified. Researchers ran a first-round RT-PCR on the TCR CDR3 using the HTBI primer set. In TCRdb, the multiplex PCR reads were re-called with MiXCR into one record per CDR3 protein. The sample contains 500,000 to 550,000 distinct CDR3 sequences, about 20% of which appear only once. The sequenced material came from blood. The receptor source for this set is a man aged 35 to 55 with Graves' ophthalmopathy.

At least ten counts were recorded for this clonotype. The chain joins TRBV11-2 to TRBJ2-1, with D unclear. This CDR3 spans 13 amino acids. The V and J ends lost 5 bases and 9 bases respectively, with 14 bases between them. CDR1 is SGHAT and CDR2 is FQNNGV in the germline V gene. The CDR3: CASSHNTRSEQFF. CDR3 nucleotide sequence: TGTGCCAGCAGCCATAATACCCGAAGTGAGCAGTTCTTC.

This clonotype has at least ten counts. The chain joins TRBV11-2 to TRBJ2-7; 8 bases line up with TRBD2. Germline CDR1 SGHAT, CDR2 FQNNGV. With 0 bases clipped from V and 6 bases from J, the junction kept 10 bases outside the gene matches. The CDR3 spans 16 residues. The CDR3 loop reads CASSLDREREWGEQYF. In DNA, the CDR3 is TGTGCCAGCAGCTTAGATCGGGAGCGGGAGTGGGGCGAGCAGTACTTC.

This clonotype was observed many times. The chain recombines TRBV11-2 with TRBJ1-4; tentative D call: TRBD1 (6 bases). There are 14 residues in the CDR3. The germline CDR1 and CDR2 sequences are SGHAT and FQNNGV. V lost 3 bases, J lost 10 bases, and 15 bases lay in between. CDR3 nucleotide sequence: TGTGCCAGCAGCTTCTGGCAGGGGAGTGGAAAACTGTTTTTT. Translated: CASSFWQGSGKLFF.

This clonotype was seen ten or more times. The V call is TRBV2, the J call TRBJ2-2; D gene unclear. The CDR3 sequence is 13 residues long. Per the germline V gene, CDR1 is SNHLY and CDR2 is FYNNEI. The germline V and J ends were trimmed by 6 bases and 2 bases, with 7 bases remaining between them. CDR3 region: CASRSQNTGELFF. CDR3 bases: TGTGCCAGCAGGTCCCAAAACACCGGGGAGCTGTTTTTT.

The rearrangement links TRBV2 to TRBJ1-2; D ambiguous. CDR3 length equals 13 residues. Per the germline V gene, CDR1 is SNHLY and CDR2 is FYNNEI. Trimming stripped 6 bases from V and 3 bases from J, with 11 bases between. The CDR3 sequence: CASRVVFDYGYTF. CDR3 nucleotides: TGTGCCAGCAGGGTGGTTTTTGACTATGGCTACACCTTC. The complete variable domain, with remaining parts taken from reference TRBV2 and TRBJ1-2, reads EPEVTQTPSHQVTQMGQEVILRCVPISNHLYFYWYRQILGQKVEFLVSFYNNEISEKSEIFDDQFSVERPDGSNFTLKIRSTKLEDSAMYFCASRVVFDYGYTFGSGTRLTVV.

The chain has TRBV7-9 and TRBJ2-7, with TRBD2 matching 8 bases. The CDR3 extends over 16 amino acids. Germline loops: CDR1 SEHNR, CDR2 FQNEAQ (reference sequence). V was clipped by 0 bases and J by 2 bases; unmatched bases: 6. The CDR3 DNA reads TGTGCCAGCAGCTTAGCCCTCACTAGCGGAACCTACGAGCAGTACTTC. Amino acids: CASSLALTSGTYEQYF.

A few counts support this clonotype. The CDR3 nucleotides are TGTGCCAGCACTCCGGGACATACCTATGGCTACACCTTC. This encodes CASTPGHTYGYTF. The V and J genes are TRBV6-1 and TRBJ1-2; possibly TRBD1 for D (6 bases). The ends were cut back, 7 bases at V and 4 bases at J, with 13 bases in the middle. The CDR3 covers 13 residues. Germline CDR1 and CDR2: MNHNS and SASEGT.

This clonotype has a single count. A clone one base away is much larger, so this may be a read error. The CDR3 DNA sequence: TGTGCCAGCAGTTACTTAGGGACATTTGGCAACTGCGAGCAGTACTTC. Its protein is CASSYLGTFGNCEQYF. The chain couples TRBV12-3 or TRBV12-4 to TRBJ2-7, with TRBD1 as a possible D gene (6 bases). The CDR3 has 16 residues. The ends were cut back, 4 bases at V and 6 bases at J, with 22 bases in the middle.

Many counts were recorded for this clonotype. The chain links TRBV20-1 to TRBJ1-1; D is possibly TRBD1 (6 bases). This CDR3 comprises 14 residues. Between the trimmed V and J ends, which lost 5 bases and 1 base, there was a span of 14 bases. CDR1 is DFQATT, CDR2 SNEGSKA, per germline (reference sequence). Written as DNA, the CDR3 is TGCAGTGCTCGCCGACCGGGGGCGAACACTGAAGCTTTCTTT. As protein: CSARRPGANTEAFF.

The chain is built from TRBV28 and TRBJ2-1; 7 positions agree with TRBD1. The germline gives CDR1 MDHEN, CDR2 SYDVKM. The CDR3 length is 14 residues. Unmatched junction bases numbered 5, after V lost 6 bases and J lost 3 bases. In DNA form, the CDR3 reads TGTGCCAGCAGCACCCCAGGGGGCTACAATGAGCAGTTCTTC. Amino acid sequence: CASSTPGGYNEQFF.

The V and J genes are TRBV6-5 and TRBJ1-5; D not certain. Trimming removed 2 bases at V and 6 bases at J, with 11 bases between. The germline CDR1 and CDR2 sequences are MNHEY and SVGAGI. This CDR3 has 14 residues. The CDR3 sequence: CASSYEWEGQPQHF. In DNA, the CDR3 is TGTGCCAGCAGTTACGAATGGGAGGGTCAGCCCCAGCATTTT.

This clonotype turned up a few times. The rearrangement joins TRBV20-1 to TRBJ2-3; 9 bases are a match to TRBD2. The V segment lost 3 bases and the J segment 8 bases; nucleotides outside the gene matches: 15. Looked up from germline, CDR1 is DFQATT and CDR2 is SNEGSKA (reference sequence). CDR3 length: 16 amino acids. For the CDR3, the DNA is TGCAGTGCTAGCGGGTGGGGGACTAGCACTCCGCCTACGCAGTATTTT. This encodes CSASGWGTSTPPTQYF.

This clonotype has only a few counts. The CDR3 reads CASSLRGTNGYTF. For the CDR3, the DNA is TGTGCCAGCAGCCTGCGGGGAACTAATGGCTACACCTTC. V usage is TRBV28 and J usage is TRBJ1-2; no clear D gene. CDR1 and CDR2 (germline): MDHEN, SYDVKM. The CDR3 has 13 residues. The V gene lost 6 bases and the J gene lost 6 bases, with 14 bases spanning the gap.

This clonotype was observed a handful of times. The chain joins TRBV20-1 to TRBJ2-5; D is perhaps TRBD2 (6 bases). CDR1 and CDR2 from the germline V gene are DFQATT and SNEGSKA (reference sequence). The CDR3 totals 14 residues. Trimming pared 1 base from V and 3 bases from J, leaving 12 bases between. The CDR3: CSARVPSVKETQYF. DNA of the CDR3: TGCAGTGCTAGAGTCCCTAGCGTGAAAGAGACCCAGTACTTC.

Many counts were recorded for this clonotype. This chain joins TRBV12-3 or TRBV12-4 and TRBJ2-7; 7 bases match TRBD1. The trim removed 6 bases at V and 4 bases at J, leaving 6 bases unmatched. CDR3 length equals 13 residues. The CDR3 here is CASRGDRPYEQYF. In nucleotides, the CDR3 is TGTGCCAGCAGGGGGGACAGACCGTACGAGCAGTACTTC.